This section outlines one TCR beta chain sequence together with its context. Its antigen is not identified. The source of the sample is a study of human thymus T cells. Whole-study results and caveats: There appeared to be biased usage of V and J genes in thymic and blood repertoires.

This CDR3 is 17 amino acids long. Thymic resections from corrective heart surgery supplied the tissue. Donors were healthy Finnish infants having corrective surgery for congenital heart defects. This table comes from immunoSEQ multiplex PCR, and its TCRdb copy is limited to in-frame clones, with some not included. The sample consists of tens of thousands of clones, roughly 94% of them appearing once. The sequenced sample was thymus tissue. This clonotype originated in a girl under three years old with a congenital heart defect but otherwise immunologically healthy. The genes are TRBV12-2 and TRBJ2-5; TRBD2, the table's D call, was not compared with the DNA. TRBV12-2 is flagged as a pseudogene. CDR3 in amino acids: CASRPGTSGRLGETQYF. The DNA for the CDR3 is TGTGCAAGTCGCCCCGGGACTAGCGGGAGGTTGGGAGAGACCCAGTACTTC.